Listed below are T cell receptor beta chains from one sample, sequenced in a study of OX40 agonist ivuxolimab in advanced cancers. Assay used: immunoSEQ multiplex PCR; TCRdb lists only in-frame clones, some missing. The table lists approximately 89,000 clones, approximately 90% of them singletons. Sequenced material: CD4+ or CD8+ T cells sorted from blood, taken in a trial of the OX40 agonist ivuxolimab. Receptors were obtained from an adult with an advanced solid tumor such as melanoma, head and neck, liver or kidney cancer. Each CDR3 is given with its conserved first and last residue. Each record gives: V gene, clone size, D gene, J gene, CDR3 protein, CDR3 DNA. D genes are given only for firm matches. The size field is filled for only some rows; it gives once, few, many or a size class.

TRBV7-2,few,TRBD1,TRBJ1-2,CASSLDVDRGGYTF,TGTGCCAGCAGCTTAGACGTCGACAGGGGTGGCTACACCTTC
TRBV21-1,once,-,TRBJ2-5,CASSKIRDPTGGGRQVKETQYF,TGTGCCAGCAGCAAAATTAGGGACCCCACAGGGGGCGGCCGACAAGTAAAAGAGACCCAGTACTTC
TRBV29-1,-,-,TRBJ1-2,CSVSSGGDYYGYTF,TGCAGCGTTTCATCCGGAGGGGATTACTATGGCTACACCTTC
TRBV14,few,TRBD2,TRBJ2-1,CASGLAGTNEQFF,TGTGCCAGCGGGCTAGCGGGGACTAATGAGCAGTTCTTC
TRBV6-5,few,TRBD1,TRBJ2-7,CASSSIGTGGADEQYF,TGTGCCAGCAGTTCAATCGGGACAGGGGGCGCGGACGAGCAGTACTTC
TRBV5-4,-,TRBD2,TRBJ2-5,CASSRTSGGAGGQETQYF,TGTGCCAGCAGCCGGACTAGCGGGGGGGCAGGTGGCCAAGAGACCCAGTACTTC
TRBV30,few,-,TRBJ1-3,CAWSVLGNTIYF,TGTGCCTGGAGTGTACTCGGAAACACCATATATTTT
TRBV5-1,-,-,TRBJ2-3,CASSLAGVRTDTQYF,TGCGCCAGCAGCTTGGCTGGGGTTCGCACAGATACGCAGTATTTT
TRBV6-5,-,TRBD2,TRBJ2-3,CASRPGLAINTQYF,TGTGCCAGCAGACCGGGACTAGCGATAAATACGCAGTATTTT
TRBV7-2,-,-,TRBJ1-5,CASSLAQYRNQPQHF,TGTGCCAGCAGCTTAGCACAGTACCGCAATCAGCCCCAGCATTTT
TRBV6-5,-,-,TRBJ2-1,CASSFATTWDEQFF,TGTGCCAGCAGTTTCGCGACAACCTGGGATGAGCAGTTCTTC
TRBV7-2,once,-,TRBJ2-3,CASSSGQSTQYF,TGTGCCAGCAGCTCCGGACAGTCGACGCAGTATTTT
TRBV4-1,-,TRBD2,TRBJ2-1,CASSPGLAGIYEQFF,TGCGCCAGCAGCCCGGGACTAGCGGGGATATATGAGCAGTTCTTC
TRBV6-4,-,TRBD1,TRBJ1-1,CASMRQGEAFF,TGTGCCAGCATGCGACAGGGTGAAGCTTTCTTT
TRBV6-6,-,-,TRBJ1-6,CATGQNYNSPLHF,TGTGCCACCGGACAGAACTATAATTCACCCCTCCACTTT
TRBV18,-,-,TRBJ2-2,CASSPRRGDTGELFF,TGTGCCAGCTCACCGAGACGGGGAGACACCGGGGAGCTGTTTTTT
TRBV30,-,-,TRBJ1-2,CAWSPTAGGGGYTF,TGTGCCTGGAGCCCCACAGCGGGGGGAGGTGGCTACACCTTC
TRBV6-5,-,-,TRBJ1-2,CASRLSGEADYGYTF,TGTGCCAGCAGATTATCAGGGGAGGCCGACTATGGCTACACCTTC
TRBV7-9,-,TRBD1,TRBJ2-3,CASSPGGDTQYF,TGTGCCAGCAGCCCAGGGGGAGATACGCAGTATTTT
TRBV7-2,-,-,TRBJ2-3,CASSFRGVADTQYF,TGTGCCAGCAGCTTCCGGGGAGTCGCAGATACGCAGTATTTT
TRBV5-1,-,TRBD1,TRBJ1-3,CASSLEGQSSGNTIYF,TGCGCCAGCAGCTTGGAGGGACAGAGCTCTGGAAACACCATATATTTT
TRBV15,-,-,TRBJ2-7,CATSRDRVGSYEQYF,TGTGCCACCAGCAGAGATAGGGTAGGCTCGTACGAGCAGTACTTC
TRBV7-2,-,TRBD1,TRBJ1-5,CASSLDTGTGHQPQHF,TGTGCCAGCAGCTTAGATACAGGGACAGGGCATCAGCCCCAGCATTTT
TRBV7-3,-,-,TRBJ2-2,CASSSLPGADTGELFF,TGTGCCAGCAGCTCCTTACCGGGGGCGGACACCGGGGAGCTGTTTTTT
TRBV5-1,-,TRBD1,TRBJ2-7,CASSLGDREAYEQYF,TGCGCCAGCAGCTTGGGGGACAGGGAAGCCTACGAGCAGTACTTC
TRBV18,-,TRBD2,TRBJ2-7,CASSGLAGGEYEQYF,TGTGCCAGCTCGGGACTAGCGGGGGGTGAATACGAGCAGTACTTC
TRBV27,-,-,TRBJ2-4,CASSPRGNIQYF,TGTGCCAGCAGCCCCAGGGGAAACATTCAGTACTTC
TRBV11-3,-,TRBD1,TRBJ1-1,CASSSTGDTAFF,TGTGCCAGCAGCTCAACAGGGGATACGGCTTTCTTT
TRBV4-1,-,-,TRBJ1-3,CASQGRSSGNTIYF,TGCGCCAGCCAGGGTCGATCCTCTGGAAACACCATATATTTT
TRBV6-4,-,TRBD1,TRBJ2-2,CASSVRTGSTGELFF,TGTGCCAGCAGTGTCCGGACAGGTAGTACCGGGGAGCTGTTTTTT
TRBV9,-,-,TRBJ2-5,CASSEGTPLKTQYF,TGTGCCAGCAGCGAAGGGACTCCATTAAAGACCCAGTACTTC
TRBV5-1,-,TRBD1,TRBJ1-5,CASSPSTGSNQPQHF,TGCGCCAGCAGCCCTTCGACAGGGTCAAATCAGCCCCAGCATTTT
TRBV12-5,-,-,TRBJ2-7,CASGSGYEQYF,TGTGCTAGTGGTTCTGGATACGAGCAGTACTTC
TRBV4-1,-,-,TRBJ1-5,CASSQDPPLSNQPQHF,TGCGCCAGCAGCCAAGATCCACCCCTCAGCAATCAGCCCCAGCATTTT
TRBV27,-,-,TRBJ1-2,CASSWRPQDYGYTF,TGTGCCTCATCATGGAGGCCACAAGACTATGGCTACACCTTC
TRBV9,-,-,TRBJ1-2,CASSVAAQGSPYGYTF,TGTGCCAGCAGCGTAGCAGCCCAGGGGAGTCCCTATGGCTACACCTTC
TRBV25-1,-,TRBD2,TRBJ2-1,CASSVFLVGGVYEQFF,TGTGCCAGCAGTGTCTTTCTGGTGGGGGGGGTCTATGAGCAGTTCTTC
TRBV11-2,-,-,TRBJ2-2,CASSLSSHLNTGELFF,TGTGCCAGCAGCTTGAGTAGCCACCTGAACACCGGGGAGCTGTTTTTT
TRBV5-1,once,-,TRBJ1-4,CASSTGTARASANEKLFF,TGCGCCAGCAGCACAGGGACGGCCCGCGCCTCGGCTAATGAAAAACTGTTTTTT
TRBV6-6,once,-,TRBJ2-2,CASTLRQGRDTGELFF,TGTGCCAGCACCCTAAGGCAAGGGCGGGACACCGGGGAGCTGTTTTTT
TRBV30,-,TRBD1,TRBJ1-5,CAWSVPHRGVNQPQHF,TGTGCCTGGAGTGTACCGCACAGGGGCGTGAATCAGCCCCAGCATTTT
TRBV5-4,-,-,TRBJ1-1,CASSLLRGVNTEAFF,TGTGCCAGCAGCCTTCTCAGGGGAGTGAACACTGAAGCTTTCTTT
TRBV5-1,-,-,TRBJ1-5,CASSLDAGNQPQHF,TGCGCCAGCAGCTTGGATGCCGGGAATCAGCCCCAGCATTTT
TRBV5-1,-,TRBD1,TRBJ1-5,CASSEGQGRNQPQHF,TGCGCCAGCAGCGAAGGACAGGGGAGGAATCAGCCCCAGCATTTT
TRBV11-2,once,-,TRBJ2-7,CASSLAGSEQYF,TGTGCCAGCAGCTTAGCAGGGAGCGAGCAGTACTTC
TRBV19,-,-,TRBJ1-2,CASSISDVGRYGYTF,TGTGCCAGTAGTATCAGCGACGTAGGACGCTATGGCTACACCTTC
TRBV18,-,TRBD1,TRBJ2-7,CASSPDRGASHEQYF,TGTGCCAGCTCACCGGACAGGGGCGCCTCGCACGAGCAGTACTTC
TRBV11-2,-,-,TRBJ1-1,CASSRGGQEPRNTEAFF,TGTGCCAGCAGCCGCGGGGGTCAAGAACCGCGGAACACTGAAGCTTTCTTT